This T cell receptor beta chain was identified during a study of cytomegalovirus exposure and HLA in healthy donors. The study, taken as a whole, reports: Relative to the roughly 690-donor mean, N-insertions were reportedly fewer in an Asian-associated ancestry cluster in a later analysis.

In the case of this clone: Its antigen is currently unknown. The junction and the germline gene differ at one end; a read error may be behind it.

PCR employed 60 Vbeta and 13 Jbeta primers. Repertoires were generated with immunoSEQ multiplex PCR, while TCRdb's copy carries only in-frame clones and drops some. The table has hundreds of thousands of clones, more than 75% seen once. Germline V gene sequence: CDR1 SEHNR, CDR2 FQNEAQ (reference sequence). This CDR3 comprises 12 residues. Sequences were obtained from PBMCs. The genes are TRBV7-9 and TRBJ1-1, with unresolved D. The TCR was taken from a girl aged 2 to 10 in good health and CMV-seronegative. This CDR3 is CSSSPRGTEAFF. DNA of the CDR3: TGTTCCAGCAGCCCGAGAGGAACTGAAGCTTTCTTT. Full variable domain (outside the CDR3, taken from reference TRBV7-9 and TRBJ1-1): DTGVSQNPRHKITKRGQNVTFRCDPISEHNRLYWYRQTLGQGPEFLTYFQNEAQLEKSRLLSDRFSAERPKGSFSTLEIQRTEQGDSAMYLCSSSPRGTEAFFGQGTRLTVV.